A single sample gave rise to the 17 T cell receptor beta chains below, sequenced in a study of blood T cells in healthy people across ages. For the second PCR, which ran for 7 to 11 cycles, a sample-barcoded 5' primer and a J-beta primer mix were used. Using its own MiXCR run on the 5' RACE reads, TCRdb lists one record per CDR3 protein. The sample has about 1.5 million distinct CDR3 sequences, 35% to 45% seen once. Sequenced material: blood. The receptor set was obtained from a woman aged 18-29 years in good health.

This clonotype was seen a handful of times. The chain couples TRBV7-9 to TRBJ2-7; 9 bases map to TRBD2. TRBJ2-4 matches the DNA end more closely, so the J call is doubtful. There are 15 residues in the CDR3. Per germline, CDR1 SEHNR and CDR2 FQNEAQ (reference sequence). The CDR3 region is CASSLVGSGRNIQYF. The CDR3 DNA reads TGTGCCAGCAGCTTAGTAGGTAGCGGGAGAAACATTCAGTACTTC.

This clonotype occurred once. The chain couples TRBV20-1 to TRBJ1-5; D perhaps matches TRBD1 (6 bases). V was trimmed by 6 bases and J by 7 bases, leaving 25 bases between them. Germline V gene data show CDR1 as DFQATT and CDR2 as SNEGSKA (reference sequence). This CDR3 has 16 residues. For the CDR3, the DNA is TGCAGTGCCGGGCGGGCAGGGGTAGCTCGGGAGCAGCCCCAGCATTTT. This sequence encodes CSAGRAGVAREQPQHF.

This clonotype was detected only a few times. This chain links TRBV20-1 with TRBJ2-7, with 7 bases matching TRBD1. V lost 1 base to trimming and J lost 0 bases; unmatched junction nucleotides: 6. Germline CDR1 is DFQATT and CDR2 is SNEGSKA (reference sequence). This CDR3 is 15 amino acids long. The DNA of the CDR3 is TGCAGTGCTAGAGGATTTGACAGGGTCTCCTACGAGCAGTACTTC. Its translation: CSARGFDRVSYEQYF.

The chain carries TRBV20-1 and TRBJ2-1; 8 bases align to TRBD2. This CDR3 is built from 16 residues. J was trimmed by 3 bases and V by 5 bases; bases with no gene match: 12. Germline loops: CDR1 DFQATT, CDR2 SNEGSKA (reference sequence). Here the CDR3 DNA reads TGCAGTGCTGTGGCCCCCCCTAGCGGGTACTACAATGAGCAGTTCTTC. Amino acids: CSAVAPPSGYYNEQFF.

The sample holds many counts of this clonotype. Its ends do not fully match the called genes, so a read error is possible. This chain uses TRBV3-1 with TRBJ2-7; the D is unclear. Germline V gene sequence: CDR1 LGHDT, CDR2 YNNKEL (reference sequence). The length of the CDR3 is 13 residues. The CDR3 DNA reads TGCGCCAGCAGCCAAGATCGACCTTACGAGCAGTACTTC. Translation: CASSQDRPYEQYF.

A remark on this clonotype: Possible read error: a much larger clone is one base away. This rearrangement joins TRBV29-1 to TRBJ2-7; 8 positions agree with TRBD1. Trimming at V came to 1 base and at J to 10 bases, leaving 30 bases not matched to a gene. The CDR3 consists of 20 residues. Germline CDR1 is SQVTM and CDR2 is ANQGSEA. For the CDR3, the DNA is TGCAGCGTTGAAGTGTGGAAACCCGGGACAGGAGAGGGGTGGCAAGAGGCCCAGTACTTC. As protein: CSVEVWKPGTGEGWQEAQYF.

This sequence joins TRBV6-2 or TRBV6-3 and TRBJ1-2, with 8 bases matching TRBD1. In germline, CDR1 is MNHEY, CDR2 SVGEGT. There are 12 residues in the CDR3. V dropped 10 bases and J dropped 2; count of bases not matched to a gene: 3. CDR3 sequence (DNA): TGTGCCACCGGACAGGGAAACTATGGCTACACCTTC. Residues: CATGQGNYGYTF.

This clonotype was counted only a few times. V gene TRBV28 combines with J gene TRBJ2-4; tentative D call: TRBD1 (5 bases). Trimming took 5 bases from V and 12 from J, leaving 14 bases between them. CDR1 and CDR2 from the germline V gene are MDHEN and SYDVKM. The CDR3 is made up of 12 amino acids. CDR3 DNA: TGTGCCAGCAGTGACGACAGCTTCTCTCAGTACTTC. Amino acid sequence: CASSDDSFSQYF.

The V and J genes are TRBV7-6 and TRBJ2-4; TRBD2 agrees at 9 bases. Germline V lookup: CDR1 SGHVS, CDR2 FNYEAQ. The V gene end was trimmed by 9 bases and the J gene end by 13 bases; junction bases not matched to a gene: 22. The CDR3 totals 16 residues. Here the CDR3 reads CASSPYLAGEGREQYF. In nucleotides, the CDR3 is TGTGCCAGTAGCCCCTACTTAGCGGGAGAAGGCAGGGAGCAGTACTTC. The full variable domain, in which reference TRBV7-6 and TRBJ2-4 provide the parts outside the CDR3, is GAGVSQSPRYKVTKRGQDVALRCDPISGHVSLYWYRQALGQGPEFLTYFNYEAQQDKSGLPNDRFSAERPEGSISTLTIQRTEQRDSAMYRCASSPYLAGEGREQYFGAGTRLSVL.

J is TRBJ1-6 and V is TRBV27; the match to TRBD1 covers 10 bases. With 3 bases clipped from V and 7 bases from J, the junction kept 6 bases outside the gene matches. The CDR3 contains 16 residues. Germline V gene data show CDR1 as MNHEY and CDR2 as SMNVEV (reference sequence). This CDR3 is CASSLAPGQGNSPLHF. The DNA of the CDR3 is TGTGCCAGCAGTTTGGCCCCGGGACAGGGGAATTCACCCCTCCACTTT.

This rearrangement joins TRBV7-3 to TRBJ2-1, with 7 bases fitting TRBD2. The germline V gene encodes CDR1 SGHTA and CDR2 FQGTGA. Trimming at V came to 5 bases and at J to 0 bases, leaving 7 bases not matched to a gene. This CDR3 is 16 amino acids long. The CDR3 sequence: CASSPLAGVSYNEQFF. In nucleotides, the CDR3 is TGTGCCAGCAGCCCTCTGGCGGGGGTCTCCTACAATGAGCAGTTCTTC. Supplemented by reference TRBV7-3 and TRBJ2-1, the full variable domain reads GAGVSQTPSNKVTEKGKYVELRCDPISGHTALYWYRQSLGQGPEFLIYFQGTGAADDSGLPNDRFFAVRPEGSVSTLKIQRTERGDSAVYLCASSPLAGVSYNEQFFGPGTRLTVL.

This clonotype has a handful of counts. V and J are TRBV9 and TRBJ1-6, with D perhaps matching TRBD1 (5 bases). The V and J ends lost 2 bases and 2 bases respectively, with 11 bases between them. CDR1 is SGDLS and CDR2 is YYNGEE in the germline V gene. The CDR3 is 16 amino acids. The CDR3 region is CASSVEQGPYNSPLHF. The CDR3 DNA follows: TGTGCCAGCAGCGTTGAGCAGGGTCCCTATAATTCACCCCTCCACTTT.

This chain uses TRBV21-1 with TRBJ1-1; the D call TRBD1 from the table was never checked on the DNA. TRBV21-1 is flagged as a pseudogene. This CDR3 is built from 18 residues. For the CDR3, the DNA is TGTGCCAGCAGCCCGAGAAGGGGAGTGGGGGTGGACCACACTGAAGCTTTCTTT. Its protein product is CASSPRRGVGVDHTEAFF.

The chain uses TRBV6-1 and TRBJ2-3, with 12 bases matching TRBD2. Losses at the gene ends were 3 bases for V and 5 bases for J; bases not matched to a gene: 9. The V gene's germline CDR1 is MNHNS and CDR2 SASEGT. The CDR3 consists of 17 residues. The CDR3, as DNA: TGTGCCAGCAGTGACCGACTAGCGGGGGAGTGGGGAGATACGCAGTATTTT. As protein: CASSDRLAGEWGDTQYF.

This chain connects TRBV20-1 to TRBJ2-3; perhaps TRBD1 as D (6 bases). CDR1 is DFQATT and CDR2 is SNEGSKA in the germline V gene (reference sequence). The CDR3 totals 14 residues. CDR3 residues: CSGEGHSSTDTQYF. The DNA for the CDR3 is TGCAGCGGAGAGGGACATAGTAGCACAGATACGCAGTATTTT.

The rearrangement joins TRBV6-1 to TRBJ1-2, with 7 bases aligning to TRBD1. This CDR3 region has 14 residues. Unmatched junction bases numbered 4, after V lost 4 bases and J lost 2 bases. CDR1 is MNHNS and CDR2 is SASEGT in the germline V gene. In DNA, the CDR3 is TGTGCCAGCAGTGCTGCACAGGGGAACTATGGCTACACCTTC. Amino acids: CASSAAQGNYGYTF.

This clonotype was detected only a few times. The chain recombines TRBV6-1 with TRBJ2-4; 14 bases fit TRBD2. The germline gives CDR1 MNHNS, CDR2 SASEGT. J was trimmed by 3 bases and V by 6 bases; bases with no gene match: 7. The CDR3 sequence is 17 residues long. CDR3 residues: CASSPGLAGVVKNIQYF. The CDR3 coding sequence is TGTGCCAGCAGCCCGGGACTAGCGGGAGTAGTCAAAAACATTCAGTACTTC.